Reported below is one TCR beta chain. This clonotype has just a few counts. The specificity of this receptor is unknown. Since a much larger clone is just one base distant, this may be a read error. The roughly 42 donors, aged about 6 to 100 years, were systemically healthy Caucasian individuals from Russia. About 10 milliliters of peripheral blood were collected from each donor into EDTA-treated Vacutainer tubes. PBMCs were isolated by Ficoll-Paque density-gradient centrifugation, with at least 6 million obtained per sample. Total RNA, at least 6 micrograms per sample, was extracted from PBMCs with Trizol reagent. For every donor, an aliquot of PBMCs went through flow cytometry to measure the percentages of naive CD45RAhigh/CD27high T cells. The data stem from a study of blood T cells in healthy people across ages (dated by TCRdb to the mid-2010s). Background on the whole study: In model experiments, roughly one uniquely barcoded TCR beta cDNA molecule per two T cells was captured by template switching. Donors were grouped into four age groups: young (average approximately 15 years), middle-aged (39), aged (around 62) and long-lived (roughly 80). Using the same blood draw, the study looked at two additional independent replicas of 1 million unique cDNA reads for two donors, one aged 18 to 30 and the other aged 80 or older. Age-related changes in TCR beta repertoire diversity were measured in the study by deep sequencing normalized with unique cDNA molecular identifiers. To avoid experimental bias, donors of different ages were spread randomly across the sequencing lanes.

What the research found in general, with its limitations: A strong correlation was found between observed TCR beta diversity and the percentage of naive T cells measured by flow cytometry. Estimates of total diversity from one million sequenced T cells were regarded as lower bounds and underestimates. Conclusive comparison of naive and antigen-experienced compartments was prevented by the profiling of bulk unsorted PBMCs. Observed TCR beta diversity per million T cells fell roughly linearly with age, and a significant reduction was already apparent by age around 39. Because the CMV infection status of the donors was unknown, age-related changes in expanded clonotypes may potentially have been confounded. The long-lived group showed more naive CD4+ T cells, fewer expanded clones and increased TCR diversity than the aged group, suggesting age selection.

From the cysteine up to the phenylalanine, the CDR3 has a length of 16 residues. Only the CDR3 DNA is retained, 48 bases long and in frame from the first base. The CDR1 and CDR2 encoded by the germline V gene (reference sequence) are DFQATT and SNEGSKA. Library preparation employed 5' RACE. Sequencing instrument: Illumina HiSeq 2500. A second PCR of roughly 6 to 11 cycles was run with a J-beta primer mix and a sample-barcoded 5' primer. Each TCR beta cDNA molecule received a unique molecular identifier from a template-switch 5' adaptor carrying 12 random nucleotides. Each sample yielded at least 2.5 million CDR3-containing paired-end reads. First-strand cDNA synthesis was performed from all RNA using the Mint cDNA synthesis kit, with priming by a TRBC-specific oligonucleotide. Following uracil-DNA glycosylase treatment, a first 18-cycle PCR with universal primers M1SS and BC2_uni_R was performed on all cDNA. The authors processed their data as follows. For normalization, 1 million high-quality reads were randomly selected from each sample, with every read carrying a distinct molecular identifier. Reads with shared molecular identifiers were discarded instead of being binned into consensus sequences. MiTCR, with a Q25 quality threshold and the strictest error-elimination algorithm, was used for CDR3 identification, clonotype clustering and error correction. A nonparametric unseen species model with Euler transformation was used to estimate lower-bound total TCR beta diversity. The public reads were reprocessed in TCRdb via fastp at Q25 and MiXCR, keeping in-frame beta chains. Every distinct CDR3 protein forms one entry, paired with its most common genes and DNA. The V and J calls and clone size are TCRdb's, not the authors'. This sample gives approximately 810,000 distinct CDR3 sequences in total; about 28% of them show up just once. The ten top clones hold around a sixth of the sample.

Recombination linked TRBV20-1 to TRBJ2-1, with 7 bases matching TRBD2. The DNA end is a closer match to TRBJ2-7, so the J assignment may be wrong. What was sequenced was blood. The TCR sequence derives from a woman older than 75 in good health. The DNA sequence reads TGCAGTGCTAGGACGGGCGGGAGCCCCTCCTACAATGAGCAGTACTTC. Its coded protein is CSARTGGSPSYNEQYF.